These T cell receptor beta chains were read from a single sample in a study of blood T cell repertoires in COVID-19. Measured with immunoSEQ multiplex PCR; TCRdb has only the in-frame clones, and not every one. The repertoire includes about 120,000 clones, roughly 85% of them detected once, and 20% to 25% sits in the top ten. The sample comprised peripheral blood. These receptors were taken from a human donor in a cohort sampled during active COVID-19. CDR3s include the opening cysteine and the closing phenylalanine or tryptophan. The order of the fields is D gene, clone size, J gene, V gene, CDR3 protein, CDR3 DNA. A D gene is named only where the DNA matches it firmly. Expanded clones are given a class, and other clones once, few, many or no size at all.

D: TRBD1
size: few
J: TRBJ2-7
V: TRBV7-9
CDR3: CASSLTGTGSYEQYF
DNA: TGTGCCAGCAGCTTAACCGGGACAGGCTCCTACGAGCAGTACTTC

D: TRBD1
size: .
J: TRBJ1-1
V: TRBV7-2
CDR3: CASSPTHLRQGAQAFF
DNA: TGTGCCAGCAGCCCCACGCACCTGAGACAGGGGGCACAAGCTTTCTTT

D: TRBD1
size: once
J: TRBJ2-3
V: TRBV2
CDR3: CASSGGGADTQYF
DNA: TGTGCCAGCAGTGGAGGGGGCGCAGATACGCAGTATTTT

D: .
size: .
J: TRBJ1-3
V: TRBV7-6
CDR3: CASSLGAGIAGNTIYF
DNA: TGTGCCAGCAGCTTAGGAGCAGGAATAGCTGGAAACACCATATATTTT

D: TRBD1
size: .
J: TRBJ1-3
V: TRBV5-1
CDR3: CASSLELQGAVGNTIYF
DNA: TGCGCCAGCAGCTTGGAACTACAGGGGGCCGTTGGAAACACCATATATTTT

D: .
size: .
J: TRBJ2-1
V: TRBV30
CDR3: CAWSVRAEQFF
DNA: TGTGCCTGGAGTGTGAGGGCTGAGCAGTTCTTC

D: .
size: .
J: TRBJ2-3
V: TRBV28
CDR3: CASVREDTQYF
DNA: TGTGCCAGCGTTAGGGAGGATACGCAGTATTTT

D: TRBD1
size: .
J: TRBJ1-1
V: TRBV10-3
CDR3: CAIRHRGTEAFF
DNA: TGTGCCATCAGGCACAGGGGCACTGAAGCTTTCTTT

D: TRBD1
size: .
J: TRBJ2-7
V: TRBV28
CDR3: CASSPPGQGSHEQYF
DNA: TGTGCCAGCAGCCCACCGGGACAGGGCAGCCACGAGCAGTACTTC

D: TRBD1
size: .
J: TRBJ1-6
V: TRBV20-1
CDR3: CSASLGGVNSPLHF
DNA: TGCAGTGCTAGTCTAGGGGGCGTGAATTCACCCCTCCACTTT

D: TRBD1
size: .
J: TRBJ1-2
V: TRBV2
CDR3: CASRLTRQGVYGYTF
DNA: TGTGCCAGCCGACTAACTCGACAGGGAGTCTATGGCTACACCTTC

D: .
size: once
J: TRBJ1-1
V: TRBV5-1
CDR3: CASSLAYRGGNTEAFF
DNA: TGCGCCAGCAGCTTGGCCTACCGGGGAGGGAACACTGAAGCTTTCTTT

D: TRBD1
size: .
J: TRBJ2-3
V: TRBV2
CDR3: CASGRDRSTDTQYF
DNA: TGTGCCAGCGGAAGGGACAGATCCACAGATACGCAGTATTTT

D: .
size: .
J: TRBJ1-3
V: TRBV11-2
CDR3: CASSAGGAGNTIYF
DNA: TGTGCCAGCAGCGCCGGAGGGGCTGGAAACACCATATATTTT

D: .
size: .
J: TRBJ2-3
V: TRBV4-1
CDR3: CASSHRVGTGVTDTQYF
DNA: TGCGCCAGCAGCCATCGGGTCGGGACGGGAGTTACAGATACGCAGTATTTT

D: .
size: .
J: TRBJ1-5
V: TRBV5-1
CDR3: CASSLGPRGNQPQHF
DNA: TGCGCCAGCAGCTTGGGGCCCAGGGGTAATCAGCCCCAGCATTTT

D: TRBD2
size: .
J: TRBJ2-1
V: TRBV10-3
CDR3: CAISDQGLALNNEQFF
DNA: TGTGCCATCAGTGACCAGGGACTAGCGCTTAACAATGAGCAGTTCTTC

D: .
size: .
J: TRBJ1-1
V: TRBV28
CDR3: CASSSGHPNTEAFF
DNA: TGTGCCAGCAGTTCCGGACACCCGAACACTGAAGCTTTCTTT

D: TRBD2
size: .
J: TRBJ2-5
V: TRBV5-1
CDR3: CASSEKISGGQETQYF
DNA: TGCGCCAGCAGCGAAAAAATTAGCGGGGGGCAAGAGACCCAGTACTTC

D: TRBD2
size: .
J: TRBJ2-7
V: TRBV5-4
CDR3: CASSSGTTRVSYEQYF
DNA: TGTGCCAGCAGCTCCGGGACTACTAGAGTCTCCTACGAGCAGTACTTC

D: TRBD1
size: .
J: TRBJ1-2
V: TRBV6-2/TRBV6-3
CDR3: CASSYTDRNYGYTF
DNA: TGTGCCAGCAGTTATACGGACAGGAACTATGGCTACACCTTC

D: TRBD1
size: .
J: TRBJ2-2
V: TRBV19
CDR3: CASSIRDRGYTGELFF
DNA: TGTGCCAGTAGCATAAGGGACAGGGGTTACACCGGGGAGCTGTTTTTT

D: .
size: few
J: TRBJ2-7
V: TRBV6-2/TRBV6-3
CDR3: CASSYSTFRSTGPLYEQYF
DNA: TGTGCCAGCAGTTACTCGACGTTCCGGTCAACAGGGCCATTGTACGAGCAGTACTTC

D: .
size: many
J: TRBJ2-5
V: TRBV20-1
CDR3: CSARGLQTQYF
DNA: TGCAGTGCTAGGGGACTCCAGACCCAGTACTTC

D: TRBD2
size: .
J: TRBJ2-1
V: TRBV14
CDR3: CASSYGLAGYNEQFF
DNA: TGTGCCAGCAGCTACGGACTAGCGGGTTACAATGAGCAGTTCTTC

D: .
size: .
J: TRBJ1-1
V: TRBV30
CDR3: CAWELNTEAFF
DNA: TGTGCCTGGGAGTTAAACACTGAAGCTTTCTTT

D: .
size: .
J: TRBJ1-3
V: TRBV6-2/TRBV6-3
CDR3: CASSSRFSGNTIYF
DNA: TGTGCCAGCAGTTCCAGATTCTCTGGAAACACCATATATTTT

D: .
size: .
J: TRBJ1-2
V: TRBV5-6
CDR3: CASSLVGVHRDGYTF
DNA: TGTGCCAGCAGCTTGGTTGGGGTTCACAGGGATGGCTACACCTTC

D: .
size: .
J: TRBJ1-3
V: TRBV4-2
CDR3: CASSPYRDSGNTIYF
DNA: TGTGCCAGCAGCCCATACAGGGATTCTGGAAACACCATATATTTT

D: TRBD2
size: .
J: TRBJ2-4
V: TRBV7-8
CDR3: CASSPGTSGRRNIQYF
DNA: TGTGCCAGCAGCCCCGGGACTAGCGGGAGAAGGAACATTCAGTACTTC

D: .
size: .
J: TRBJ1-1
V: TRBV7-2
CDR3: CASSLVGGEAFF
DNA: TGTGCCAGCAGCTTAGTGGGGGGGGAAGCTTTCTTT

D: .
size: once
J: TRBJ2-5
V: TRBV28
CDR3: CASMGSGSQETQYF
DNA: TGTGCCAGCATGGGGAGCGGAAGCCAAGAGACCCAGTACTTC

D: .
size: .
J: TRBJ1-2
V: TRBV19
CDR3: CASSRRAEELYGYTF
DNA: TGTGCCAGTAGCCGTCGGGCGGAGGAACTCTATGGCTACACCTTC

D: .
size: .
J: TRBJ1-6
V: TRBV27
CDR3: CASTEAGGLWNSPLHF
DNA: TGTGCCAGCACCGAAGCGGGGGGACTATGGAATTCACCCCTCCACTTT

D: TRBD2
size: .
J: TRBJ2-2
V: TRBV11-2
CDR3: CATAMGLAGEIGELFF
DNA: TGTGCCACCGCCATGGGACTAGCGGGAGAGATCGGGGAGCTGTTTTTT

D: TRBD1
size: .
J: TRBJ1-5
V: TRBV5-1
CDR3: CASSSGQDSNQPQHF
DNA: TGCGCCAGCAGCTCGGGACAGGATAGCAATCAGCCCCAGCATTTT

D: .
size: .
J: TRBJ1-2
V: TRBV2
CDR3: CASSKRNYGYTF
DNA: TGTGCCAGCAGCAAGCGGAACTATGGCTACACCTTC

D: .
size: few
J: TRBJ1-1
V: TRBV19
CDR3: CASSIRTPNTEAFF
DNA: TGTGCCAGTAGTATCCGGACACCGAACACTGAAGCTTTCTTT

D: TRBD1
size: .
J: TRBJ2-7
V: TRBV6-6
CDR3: CASSQGTGGAEQYF
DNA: TGTGCCAGCAGTCAAGGGACAGGGGGCGCCGAGCAGTACTTC

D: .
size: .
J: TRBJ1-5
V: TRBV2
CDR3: CASRSQGNQPQHF
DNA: TGTGCCAGCAGATCGCAGGGAAATCAGCCCCAGCATTTT